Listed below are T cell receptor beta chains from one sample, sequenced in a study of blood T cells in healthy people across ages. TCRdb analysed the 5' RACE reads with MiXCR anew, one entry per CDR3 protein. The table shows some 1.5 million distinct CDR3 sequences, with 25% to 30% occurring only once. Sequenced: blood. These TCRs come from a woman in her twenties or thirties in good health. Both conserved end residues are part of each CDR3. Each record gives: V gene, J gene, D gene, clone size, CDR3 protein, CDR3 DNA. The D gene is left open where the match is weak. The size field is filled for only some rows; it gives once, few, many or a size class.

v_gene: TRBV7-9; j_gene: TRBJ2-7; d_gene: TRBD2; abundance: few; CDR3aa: CASSRWKGTSGNYEQYF; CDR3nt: TGTGCCAGCAGCCGATGGAAAGGGACTAGCGGGAACTACGAGCAGTACTTC
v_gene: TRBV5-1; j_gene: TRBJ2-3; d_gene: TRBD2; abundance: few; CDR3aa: CASSFTGTSGGITTDTQYF; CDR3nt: TGCGCCAGCAGCTTTACCGGGACTAGCGGGGGGATAACCACAGATACGCAGTATTTT
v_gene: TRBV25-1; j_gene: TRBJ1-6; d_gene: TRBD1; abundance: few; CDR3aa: CASSDSRQGFNSPLHF; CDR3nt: TGTGCCAGCAGTGACTCTCGACAGGGCTTTAATTCACCCCTCCACTTT
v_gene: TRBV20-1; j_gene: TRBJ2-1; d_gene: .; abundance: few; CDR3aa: CSASLRGLRVNEQFF; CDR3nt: TGCAGTGCTAGTCTGCGGGGCCTTCGGGTAAATGAGCAGTTCTTC
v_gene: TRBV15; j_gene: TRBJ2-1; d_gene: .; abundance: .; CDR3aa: CATRVGREDEQFF; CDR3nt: TGTGCCACCAGGGTCGGGAGAGAAGATGAGCAGTTCTTC
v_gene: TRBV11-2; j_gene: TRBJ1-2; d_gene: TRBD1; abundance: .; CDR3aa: CASSQGRTGADGYTF; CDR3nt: TGTGCCAGCAGCCAAGGGCGGACAGGGGCTGATGGCTACACCTTC
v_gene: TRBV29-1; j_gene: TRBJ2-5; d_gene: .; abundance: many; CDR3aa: CSVLGDQETQYF; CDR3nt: TGCAGCGTCTTAGGGGACCAAGAGACCCAGTACTTC
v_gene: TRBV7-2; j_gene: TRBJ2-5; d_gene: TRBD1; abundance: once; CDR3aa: CASNPRGPLTAETQYF; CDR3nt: TGTGCCAGCAACCCGAGGGGGCCCCTTACCGCGGAGACCCAGTACTTC
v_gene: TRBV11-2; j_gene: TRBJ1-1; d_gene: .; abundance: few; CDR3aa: CASSLDRGAPEAFF; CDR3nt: TGTGCCAGCAGCTTAGATCGGGGGGCCCCTGAAGCTTTCTTT
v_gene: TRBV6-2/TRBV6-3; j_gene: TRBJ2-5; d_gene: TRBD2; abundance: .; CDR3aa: CASSYSGTQEIQYF; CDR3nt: TGTGCCAGCAGTTACAGCGGGACCCAAGAGATCCAGTACTTC
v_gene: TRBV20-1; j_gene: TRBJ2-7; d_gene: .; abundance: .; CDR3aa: CSARDGGGATCEQYF; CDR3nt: TGCAGTGCTAGAGATGGGGGGGGGGCCACCTGCGAGCAGTACTTC
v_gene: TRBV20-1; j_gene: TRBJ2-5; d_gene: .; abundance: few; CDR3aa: CSAREGRKGGETQYF; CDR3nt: TGCAGTGCTAGAGAGGGCAGGAAGGGGGGAGAGACCCAGTACTTC
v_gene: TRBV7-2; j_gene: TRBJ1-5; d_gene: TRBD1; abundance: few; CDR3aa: CASSQVTGGGIQPQHF; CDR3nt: TGTGCCAGCAGCCAAGTGACAGGGGGCGGAATTCAGCCCCAGCATTTT
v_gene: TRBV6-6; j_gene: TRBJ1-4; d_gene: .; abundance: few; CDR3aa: CASNDGYGGKNEKLFF; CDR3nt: TGTGCCAGCAATGACGGCTATGGTGGGAAGAATGAAAAACTGTTTTTT
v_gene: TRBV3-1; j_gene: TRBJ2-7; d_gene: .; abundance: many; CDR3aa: CASSQERGRAYEQYF; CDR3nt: TGTGCCAGCAGCCAAGAAAGAGGGCGAGCCTACGAGCAGTACTTC
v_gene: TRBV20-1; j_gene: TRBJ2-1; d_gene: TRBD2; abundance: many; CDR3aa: CSARLGQGLAGGHHNNEQFF; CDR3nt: TGCAGTGCTAGATTGGGGCAGGGACTAGCGGGGGGGCATCACAACAATGAGCAGTTCTTC
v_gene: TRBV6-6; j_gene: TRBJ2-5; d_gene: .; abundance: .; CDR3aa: CASSYTPGRETQYF; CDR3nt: TGTGCCAGCAGTTACACCCCCGGGCGAGAGACCCAGTACTTC
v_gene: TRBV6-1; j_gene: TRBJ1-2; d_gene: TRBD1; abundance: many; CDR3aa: CASRITGGVGYTF; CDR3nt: TGTGCCAGCAGGATAACAGGGGGCGTTGGCTACACCTTC
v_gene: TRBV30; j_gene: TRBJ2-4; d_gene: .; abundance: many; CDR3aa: CAWSHGGTIQYF; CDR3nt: TGTGCCTGGAGCCATGGGGGGACCATTCAGTACTTC
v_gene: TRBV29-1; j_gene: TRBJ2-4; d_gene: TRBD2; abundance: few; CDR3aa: CSVTSGGVGNIQYF; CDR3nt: TGCAGCGTTACTAGCGGGGGGGTGGGAAACATTCAGTACTTC
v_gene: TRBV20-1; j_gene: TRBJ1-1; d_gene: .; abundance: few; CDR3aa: CSASPMNTEAFF; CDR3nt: TGCAGTGCTAGTCCCATGAACACTGAAGCTTTCTTT
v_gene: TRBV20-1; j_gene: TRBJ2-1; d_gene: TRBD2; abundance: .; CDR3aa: CSARDGGRTRGQFF; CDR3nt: TGCAGTGCTAGAGATGGCGGGAGAACGAGGGGGCAGTTCTTC
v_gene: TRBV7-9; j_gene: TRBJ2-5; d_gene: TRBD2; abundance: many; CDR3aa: CASSFVLAGVGETQYF; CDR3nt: TGTGCCAGCAGCTTCGTCCTAGCGGGCGTAGGGGAGACCCAGTACTTC
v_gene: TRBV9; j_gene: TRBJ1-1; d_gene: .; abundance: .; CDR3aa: CASSMTDDPEAFF; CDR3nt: TGTGCCAGCAGCATGACAGATGATCCTGAAGCTTTCTTT
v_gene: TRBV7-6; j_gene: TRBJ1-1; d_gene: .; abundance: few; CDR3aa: CASSRSVGAEAFF; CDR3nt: TGTGCCAGCAGCCGCTCGGTCGGGGCTGAAGCTTTCTTT
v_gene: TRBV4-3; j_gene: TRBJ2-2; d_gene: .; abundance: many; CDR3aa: CASGERNTGELFF; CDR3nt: TGCGCTAGCGGCGAGCGGAACACCGGGGAGCTGTTTTTT
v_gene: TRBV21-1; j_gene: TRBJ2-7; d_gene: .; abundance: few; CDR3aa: CASSKQDRGRVTYEQYF; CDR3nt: TGTGCCAGCAGCAAACAAGACAGGGGGCGCGTCACCTACGAGCAGTACTTC
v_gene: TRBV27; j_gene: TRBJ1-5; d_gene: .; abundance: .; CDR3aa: CSSSIDRTYSNQPQHF; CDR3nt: TGTTCCAGCAGTATCGACAGGACATATAGCAATCAGCCCCAGCATTTT
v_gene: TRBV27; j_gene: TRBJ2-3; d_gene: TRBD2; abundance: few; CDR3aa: CASSTRTSGGADTQYF; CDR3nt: TGTGCCAGCAGTACCAGGACTAGCGGGGGGGCAGATACGCAGTATTTT
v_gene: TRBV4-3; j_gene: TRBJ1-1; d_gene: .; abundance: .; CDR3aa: CASSQGGTTEAFF; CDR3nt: TGCGCCAGCAGCCAGGGCGGAACTACTGAAGCTTTCTTT
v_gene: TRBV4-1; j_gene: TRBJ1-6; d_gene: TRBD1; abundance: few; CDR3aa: CASSQGGRGMNSPLHF; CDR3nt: TGCGCCAGCAGCCAAGGTGGCAGGGGGATGAATTCACCCCTCCACTTT
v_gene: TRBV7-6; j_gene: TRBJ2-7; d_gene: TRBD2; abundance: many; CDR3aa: CASSPQGTSDEQYF; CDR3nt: TGTGCCAGCAGCCCTCAGGGGACTAGCGACGAGCAGTACTTC
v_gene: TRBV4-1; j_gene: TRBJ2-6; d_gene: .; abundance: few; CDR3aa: CASSQEFSVSGANVLTF; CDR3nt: TGCGCCAGCAGCCAAGAATTCTCCGTCTCTGGGGCCAACGTCCTGACTTTC
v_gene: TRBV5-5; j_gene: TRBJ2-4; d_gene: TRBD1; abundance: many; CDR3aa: CASSFRDREYF; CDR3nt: TGTGCCAGCAGCTTCCGGGACAGGGAGTACTTC
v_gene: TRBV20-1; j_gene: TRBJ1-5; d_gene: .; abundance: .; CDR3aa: CSARDGGAPGQPQHF; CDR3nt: TGCAGTGCTAGAGATGGAGGGGCCCCTGGTCAGCCCCAGCATTTT
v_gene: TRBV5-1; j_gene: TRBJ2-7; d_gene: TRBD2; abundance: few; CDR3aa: CASSYSLAGPGSYEQYF; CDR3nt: TGCGCCAGCAGCTATAGTCTAGCGGGTCCCGGCTCCTACGAGCAGTACTTC
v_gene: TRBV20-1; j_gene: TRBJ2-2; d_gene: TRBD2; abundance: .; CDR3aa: CNARSGRGTGELFF; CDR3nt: TGCAATGCTCGGAGCGGGAGGGGGACCGGGGAGCTGTTTTTT
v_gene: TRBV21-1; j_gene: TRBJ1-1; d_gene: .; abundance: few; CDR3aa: CASSKVTLAGTGVGNTEAFF; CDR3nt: TGTGCCAGCAGCAAAGTCACTCTGGCAGGGACAGGGGTTGGAAACACTGAAGCTTTCTTT
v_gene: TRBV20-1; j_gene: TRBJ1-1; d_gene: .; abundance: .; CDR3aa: CSARDDTIREAFF; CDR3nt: TGCAGTGCTAGAGATGACACGATTCGTGAAGCTTTCTTT
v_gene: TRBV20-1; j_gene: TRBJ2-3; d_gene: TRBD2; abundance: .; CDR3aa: CSARPLSGGTDTQYF; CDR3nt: TGCAGTGCTAGACCATTAAGCGGGGGCACAGATACGCAGTATTTT
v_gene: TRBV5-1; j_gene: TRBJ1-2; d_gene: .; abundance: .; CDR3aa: CASSLDLDHSYGYTF; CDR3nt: TGCGCCAGCAGCTTGGATCTGGATCACTCCTATGGCTACACCTTC
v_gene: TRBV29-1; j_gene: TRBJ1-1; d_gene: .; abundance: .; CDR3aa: CSVSNDNTEAFF; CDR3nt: TGCAGCGTTTCCAACGACAACACTGAAGCTTTCTTT
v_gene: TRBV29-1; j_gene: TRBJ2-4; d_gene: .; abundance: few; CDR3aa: CSGVEGTKNIQYF; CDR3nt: TGCAGCGGCGTTGAGGGAACCAAAAACATTCAGTACTTC
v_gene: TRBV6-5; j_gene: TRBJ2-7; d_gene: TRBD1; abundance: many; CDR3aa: CASRRGQGSNEQYF; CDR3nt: TGTGCCAGCAGGCGCGGACAGGGGTCCAACGAGCAGTACTTC
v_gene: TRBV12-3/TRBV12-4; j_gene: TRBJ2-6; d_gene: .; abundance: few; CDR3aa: CASNRRDCIGTF; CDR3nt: TGTGCCAGCAACCGCAGGGATTGCATCGGGACTTTC
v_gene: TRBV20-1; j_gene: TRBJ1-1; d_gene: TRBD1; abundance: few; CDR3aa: CSAMDRARNTEAFF; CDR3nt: TGCAGTGCTATGGACAGGGCTAGGAACACTGAAGCTTTCTTT
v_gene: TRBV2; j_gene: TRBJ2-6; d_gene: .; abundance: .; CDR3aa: CASRVQGSGANVLTF; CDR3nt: TGTGCCAGCAGAGTACAGGGTTCTGGGGCCAACGTCCTGACTTTC
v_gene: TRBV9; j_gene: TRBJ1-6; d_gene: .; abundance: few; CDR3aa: CASSKGVNSPLHF; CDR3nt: TGTGCCAGCAGCAAGGGCGTTAATTCACCCCTCCACTTT
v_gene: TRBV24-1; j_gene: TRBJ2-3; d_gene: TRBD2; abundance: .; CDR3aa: CATSGSGREKQYF; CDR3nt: TGTGCCACCAGTGGTAGCGGGAGGGAGAAGCAGTATTTT
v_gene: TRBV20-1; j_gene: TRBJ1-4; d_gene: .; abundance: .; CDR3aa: CSATQRQGTLFF; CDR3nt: TGCAGTGCTACCCAACGTCAGGGTACTCTGTTTTTT
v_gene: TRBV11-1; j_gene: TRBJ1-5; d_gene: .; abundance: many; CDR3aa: CASSLAANQPQHF; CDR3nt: TGTGCCAGCAGCTTAGCCGCGAATCAGCCCCAGCATTTT
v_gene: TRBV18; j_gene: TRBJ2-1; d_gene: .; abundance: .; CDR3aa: CASSPRARSRGNEQFF; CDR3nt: TGTGCCAGCTCACCACGGGCAAGATCCAGGGGCAATGAGCAGTTCTTC
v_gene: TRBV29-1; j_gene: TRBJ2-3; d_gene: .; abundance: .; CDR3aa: CSVKEEGAETDTQYF; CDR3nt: TGCAGCGTTAAAGAGGAAGGGGCCGAAACAGATACGCAGTATTTT
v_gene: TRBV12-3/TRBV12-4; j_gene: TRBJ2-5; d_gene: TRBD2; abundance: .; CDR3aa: CASSFASGQETQYF; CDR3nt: TGTGCCAGCAGTTTTGCTAGCGGACAAGAGACCCAGTACTTC
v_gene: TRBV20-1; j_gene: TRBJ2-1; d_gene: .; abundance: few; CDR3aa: CSALSLRDFSYNEQFF; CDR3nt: TGCAGTGCCCTTTCTCTCCGGGACTTCTCCTACAATGAGCAGTTCTTC
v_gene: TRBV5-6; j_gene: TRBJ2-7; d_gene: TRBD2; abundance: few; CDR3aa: CASSILLTGTSGTYEQYF; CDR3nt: TGTGCCAGCAGCATATTACTAACCGGGACTAGCGGGACCTACGAGCAGTACTTC
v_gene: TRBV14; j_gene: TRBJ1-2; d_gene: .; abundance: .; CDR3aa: CASSQVGIGGYTF; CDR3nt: TGTGCCAGCAGCCAAGTGGGAATTGGTGGCTACACCTTC